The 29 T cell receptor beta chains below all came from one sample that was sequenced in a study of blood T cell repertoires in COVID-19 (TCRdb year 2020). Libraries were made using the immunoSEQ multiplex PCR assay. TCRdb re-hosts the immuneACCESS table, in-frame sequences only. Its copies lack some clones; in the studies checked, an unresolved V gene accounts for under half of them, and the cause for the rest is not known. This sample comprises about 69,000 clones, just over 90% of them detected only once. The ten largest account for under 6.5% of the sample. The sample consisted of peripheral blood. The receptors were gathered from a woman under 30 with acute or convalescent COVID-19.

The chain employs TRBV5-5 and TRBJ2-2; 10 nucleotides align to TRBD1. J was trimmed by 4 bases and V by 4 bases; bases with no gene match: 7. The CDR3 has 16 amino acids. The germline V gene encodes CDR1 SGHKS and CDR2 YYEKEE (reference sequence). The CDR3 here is CASSKDRGRATGELFF. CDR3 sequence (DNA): TGTGCCAGCAGCAAAGACAGGGGGCGCGCCACCGGGGAGCTGTTTTTT.

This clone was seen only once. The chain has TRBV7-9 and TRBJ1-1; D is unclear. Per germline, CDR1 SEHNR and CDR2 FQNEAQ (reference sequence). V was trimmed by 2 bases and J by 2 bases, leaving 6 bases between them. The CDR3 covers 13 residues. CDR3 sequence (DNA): TGTGCCAGCAGCTTACGAGAAAACACTGAAGCTTTCTTT. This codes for CASSLRENTEAFF.

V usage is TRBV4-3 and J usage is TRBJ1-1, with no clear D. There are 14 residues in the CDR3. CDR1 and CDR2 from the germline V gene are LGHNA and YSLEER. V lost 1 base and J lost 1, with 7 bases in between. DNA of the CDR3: TGCGCCAGCAGCCAAGCGCGGGCGAACACTGAAGCTTTCTTT. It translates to CASSQARANTEAFF.

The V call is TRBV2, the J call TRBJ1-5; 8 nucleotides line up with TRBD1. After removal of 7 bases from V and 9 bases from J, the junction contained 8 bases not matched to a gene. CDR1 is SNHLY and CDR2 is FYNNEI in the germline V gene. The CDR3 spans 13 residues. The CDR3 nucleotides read TGTGCCAGCACTTTCGGACAGGGTCTGCCCCAGCATTTT. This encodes CASTFGQGLPQHF.

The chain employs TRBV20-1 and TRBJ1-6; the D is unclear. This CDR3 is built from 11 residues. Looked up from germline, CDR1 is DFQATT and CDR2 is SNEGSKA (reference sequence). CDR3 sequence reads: CSSGTNSPLHF. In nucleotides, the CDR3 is TGCAGCTCAGGAACGAATTCACCCCTCCACTTT.

CDR3 amino acids: CASSSTGSGNTIYF. As DNA, the CDR3 is TGTGCCAGCAGTTCGACGGGCTCTGGAAACACCATATATTTT. The gene calls are TRBV6-2 or TRBV6-3 and TRBJ1-3; D is unclear. The CDR3 runs to 14 residues. V was shortened by 4 bases and J by 0 bases, with 7 bases between the two germline ends. The germline V gene encodes CDR1 MNHEY and CDR2 SVGEGT.

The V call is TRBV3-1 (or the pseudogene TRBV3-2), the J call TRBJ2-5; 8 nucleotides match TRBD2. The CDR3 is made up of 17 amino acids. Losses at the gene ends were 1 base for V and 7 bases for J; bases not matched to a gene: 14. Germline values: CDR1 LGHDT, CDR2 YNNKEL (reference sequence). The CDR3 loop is CASSQGPRAGASGTQYF. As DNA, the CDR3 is TGTGCCAGCAGCCAAGGCCCTAGAGCGGGGGCTTCGGGGACCCAGTACTTC.

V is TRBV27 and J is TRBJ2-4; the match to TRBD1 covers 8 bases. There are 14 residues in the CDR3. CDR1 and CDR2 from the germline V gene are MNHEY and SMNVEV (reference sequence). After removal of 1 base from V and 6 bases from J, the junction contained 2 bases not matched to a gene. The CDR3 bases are TGTGCCAGCAGTTTATATCAGGGGGCAAACATTCAGTACTTC. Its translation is CASSLYQGANIQYF.

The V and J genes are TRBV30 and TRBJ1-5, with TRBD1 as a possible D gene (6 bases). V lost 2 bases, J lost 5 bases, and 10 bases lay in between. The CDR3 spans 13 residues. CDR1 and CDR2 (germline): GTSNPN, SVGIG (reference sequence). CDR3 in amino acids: CAWSTRGDQPQHF. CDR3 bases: TGTGCCTGGAGTACCAGGGGTGATCAGCCCCAGCATTTT.

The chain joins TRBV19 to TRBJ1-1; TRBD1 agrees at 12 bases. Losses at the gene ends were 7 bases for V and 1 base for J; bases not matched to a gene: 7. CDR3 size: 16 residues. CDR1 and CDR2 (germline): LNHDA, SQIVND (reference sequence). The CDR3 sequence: CASNAGTGGTNTEAFF. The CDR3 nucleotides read TGTGCCAGTAACGCCGGGACAGGGGGCACGAACACTGAAGCTTTCTTT. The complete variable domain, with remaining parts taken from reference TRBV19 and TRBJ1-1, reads DGGITQSPKYLFRKEGQNVTLSCEQNLNHDAMYWYRQDPGQGLRLIYYSQIVNDFQKGDIAEGYSVSREKKESFPLTVTSAQKNPTAFYLCASNAGTGGTNTEAFFGQGTRLTVV.

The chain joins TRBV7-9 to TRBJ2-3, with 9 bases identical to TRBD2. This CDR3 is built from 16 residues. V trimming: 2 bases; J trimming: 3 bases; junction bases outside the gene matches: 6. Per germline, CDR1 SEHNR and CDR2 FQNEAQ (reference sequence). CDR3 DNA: TGTGCCAGCAGCTTACTAGCGGGATCTATTACAGATACGCAGTATTTT. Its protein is CASSLLAGSITDTQYF.

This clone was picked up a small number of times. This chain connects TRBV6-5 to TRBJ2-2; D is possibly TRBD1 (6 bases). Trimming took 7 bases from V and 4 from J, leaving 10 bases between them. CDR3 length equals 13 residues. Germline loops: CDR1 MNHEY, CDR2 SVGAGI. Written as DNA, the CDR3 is TGTGCCAGCACACAGGGCAGCACCGGGGAGCTGTTTTTT. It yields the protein CASTQGSTGELFF.

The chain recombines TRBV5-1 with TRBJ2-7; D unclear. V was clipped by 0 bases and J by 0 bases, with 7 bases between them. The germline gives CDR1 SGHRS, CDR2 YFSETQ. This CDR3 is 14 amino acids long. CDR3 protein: CASSLAANSYEQYF. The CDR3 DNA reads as TGCGCCAGCAGCTTGGCCGCGAACTCCTACGAGCAGTACTTC.

The CDR3 is CASSDPGQGGTGELFF. The CDR3 nucleotides read TGTGCCAGTAGTGATCCGGGACAGGGTGGCACCGGGGAGCTGTTTTTT. The V and J genes are TRBV19 and TRBJ2-2, with 9 nucleotides matching TRBD1. V was pared by 5 bases and J by 4 bases, with 8 bases of the junction left unmatched. The germline CDR1 and CDR2 sequences are LNHDA and SQIVND (reference sequence). This CDR3 comprises 16 residues.

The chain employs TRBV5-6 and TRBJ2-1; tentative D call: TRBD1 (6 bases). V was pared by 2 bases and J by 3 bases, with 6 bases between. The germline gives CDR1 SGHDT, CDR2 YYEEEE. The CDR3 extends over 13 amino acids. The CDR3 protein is CASSLQGYNEQFF. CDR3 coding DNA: TGTGCCAGCAGCTTACAGGGCTACAATGAGCAGTTCTTC.

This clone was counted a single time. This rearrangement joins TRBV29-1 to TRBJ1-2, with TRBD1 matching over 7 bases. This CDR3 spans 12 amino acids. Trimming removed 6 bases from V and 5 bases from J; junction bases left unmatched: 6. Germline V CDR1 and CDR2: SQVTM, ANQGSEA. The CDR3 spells CSVATGAYGYTF. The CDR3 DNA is TGCAGCGTAGCTACAGGGGCGTATGGCTACACCTTC.

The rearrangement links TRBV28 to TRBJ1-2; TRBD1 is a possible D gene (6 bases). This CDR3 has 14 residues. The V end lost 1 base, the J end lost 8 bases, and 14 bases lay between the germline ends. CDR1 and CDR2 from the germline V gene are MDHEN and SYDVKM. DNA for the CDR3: TGTGCCAGCAGTTTATCTCCAGGGGAGTGGGGCTACACCTTC. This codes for CASSLSPGEWGYTF.

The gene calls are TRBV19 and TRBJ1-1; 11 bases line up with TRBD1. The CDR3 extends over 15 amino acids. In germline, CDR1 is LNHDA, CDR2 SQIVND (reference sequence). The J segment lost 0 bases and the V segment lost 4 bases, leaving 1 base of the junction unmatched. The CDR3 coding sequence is TGTGCCAGTAGTAGGACAGGGGGCATGAACACTGAAGCTTTCTTT. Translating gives CASSRTGGMNTEAFF.

The CDR3 DNA reads as TGTGCCAGCAGCTTAGAGAGGAACACTGAAGCTTTCTTT. It codes for CASSLERNTEAFF. This chain joins TRBV13 and TRBJ1-1; D ambiguous. Germline assignment: CDR1 PRHDT and CDR2 FYEKMQ (reference sequence). The CDR3 extends over 13 amino acids. V lost 1 base to trimming and J lost 1 base, with 4 bases between them. Full variable domain (missing parts from reference TRBV13 and TRBJ1-1): AAGVIQSPRHLIKEKRETATLKCYPIPRHDTVYWYQQGPGQDPQFLISFYEKMQSDKGSIPDRFSAQQFSDYHSELNMSSLELGDSALYFCASSLERNTEAFFGQGTRLTVV.

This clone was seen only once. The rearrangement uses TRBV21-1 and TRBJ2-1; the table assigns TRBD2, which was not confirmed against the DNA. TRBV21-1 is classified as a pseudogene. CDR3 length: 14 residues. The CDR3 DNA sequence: TGTGCCAGCAATACTAGCGTCCGATACAATGAGCAGTTCTTC. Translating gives CASNTSVRYNEQFF.

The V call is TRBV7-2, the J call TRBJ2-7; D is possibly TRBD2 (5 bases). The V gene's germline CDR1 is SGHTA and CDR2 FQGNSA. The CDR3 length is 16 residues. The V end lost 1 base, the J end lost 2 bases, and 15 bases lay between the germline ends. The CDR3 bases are TGTGCCAGCAGCTTAGGGCCGACTACCGCTCCCTACGAGCAGTACTTC. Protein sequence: CASSLGPTTAPYEQYF.

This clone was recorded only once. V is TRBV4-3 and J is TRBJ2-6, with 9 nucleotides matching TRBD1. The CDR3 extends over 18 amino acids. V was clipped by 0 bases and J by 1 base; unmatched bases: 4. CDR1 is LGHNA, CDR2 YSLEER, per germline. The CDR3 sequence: CASSQEGTGSSGANVLTF. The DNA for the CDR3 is TGCGCCAGCAGCCAAGAGGGGACAGGGTCATCTGGGGCCAACGTCCTGACTTTC.

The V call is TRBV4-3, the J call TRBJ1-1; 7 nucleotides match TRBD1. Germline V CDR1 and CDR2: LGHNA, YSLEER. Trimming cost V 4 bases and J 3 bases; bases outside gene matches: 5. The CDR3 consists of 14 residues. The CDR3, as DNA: TGCGCCAGCAGCCGGAGACAGGGAGACACTGAAGCTTTCTTT. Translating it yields CASSRRQGDTEAFF.

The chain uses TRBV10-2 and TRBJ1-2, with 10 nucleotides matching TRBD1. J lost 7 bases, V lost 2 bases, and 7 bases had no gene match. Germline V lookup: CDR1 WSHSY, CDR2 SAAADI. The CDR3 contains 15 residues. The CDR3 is CASSETGQGVGGYTF. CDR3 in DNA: TGCGCCAGCAGTGAGACCGGACAGGGGGTGGGTGGCTACACCTTC.

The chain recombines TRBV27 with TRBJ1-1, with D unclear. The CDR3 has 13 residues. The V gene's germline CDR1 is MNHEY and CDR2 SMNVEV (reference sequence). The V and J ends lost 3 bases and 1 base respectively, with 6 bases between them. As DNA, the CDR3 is TGTGCCAGCAGTTTGGCTGGGAACACTGAAGCTTTCTTT. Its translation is CASSLAGNTEAFF.

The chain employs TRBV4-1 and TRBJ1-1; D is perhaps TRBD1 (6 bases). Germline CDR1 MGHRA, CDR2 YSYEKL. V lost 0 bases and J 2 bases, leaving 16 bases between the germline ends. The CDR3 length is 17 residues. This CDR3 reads CASSQDLDRTLNTEAFF. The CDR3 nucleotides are TGCGCCAGCAGCCAAGATCTTGACAGGACCCTTAACACTGAAGCTTTCTTT.

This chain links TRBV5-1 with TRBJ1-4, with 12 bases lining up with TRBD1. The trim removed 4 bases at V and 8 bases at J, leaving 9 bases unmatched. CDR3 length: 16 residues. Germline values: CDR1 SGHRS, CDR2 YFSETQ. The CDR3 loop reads CASSIGTGGSGEKLFF. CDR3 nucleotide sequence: TGCGCCAGCAGCATCGGGACAGGGGGCAGTGGAGAAAAACTGTTTTTT.

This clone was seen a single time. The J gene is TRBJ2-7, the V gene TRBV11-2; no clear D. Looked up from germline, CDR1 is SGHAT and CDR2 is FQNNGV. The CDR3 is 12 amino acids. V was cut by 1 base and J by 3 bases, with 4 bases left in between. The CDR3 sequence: CASSLGHYEQYF. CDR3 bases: TGTGCCAGCAGCTTAGGACACTACGAGCAGTACTTC.

CDR3 loop: CASTTGAQPQHF. CDR3 nucleotide sequence: TGTGCCAGTACCACAGGGGCACAGCCCCAGCATTTT. The J gene is TRBJ1-5, the V gene TRBV27, with 7 bases matching TRBD1. Germline CDR1 MNHEY, CDR2 SMNVEV (reference sequence). The CDR3 consists of 12 residues. V lost 9 bases, J lost 7 bases, and 6 bases stayed unmatched.